A selection of T cell receptor beta chains follows, all from one sample in a study of T-cell memory formation after mild COVID-19. TCRdb reprocessed the 5' RACE reads with MiXCR, giving one entry per CDR3 protein. The top ten hold more than 10% of the sample, which has more than 450,000 distinct CDR3 sequences, about a sixth seen once. Sequencing input: PBMCs or a T cell subset sorted from them (not recorded which). The receptors come from an adult woman who had mild COVID-19 (a few samples of this study predate the infection). Cell type and time point are not known. The CDR3 runs from the conserved cysteine through the conserved F or W. D genes are given only for firm matches. Size tells how often a clone was seen (once, few, many) or the class of an expanded clone, and some rows leave it out.

abundance,v_gene,d_gene,j_gene,CDR3nt,CDR3aa
few,TRBV5-1,NA,TRBJ1-2,TGCGCCAGCAGCTTGGAGCCCCTTAACTATGGCTACACCTTC,CASSLEPLNYGYTF
NA,TRBV7-3,TRBD2,TRBJ2-5,TGTGCCAGCAGCCCGTTAGCGGGAGTGGGGGAGACCCAGTACTTC,CASSPLAGVGETQYF
NA,TRBV5-1,NA,TRBJ1-1,TGCGCCAGCAGATTAGTCCCCGGGTTGGGGAACACTGAAGCTTTCTTT,CASRLVPGLGNTEAFF
NA,TRBV29-1,NA,TRBJ1-1,TGCAGCGTTGAGGGTACAGCGTCGGACACTGAAGCTTTCTTT,CSVEGTASDTEAFF
NA,TRBV9,TRBD2,TRBJ2-3,TGTGCCAGCAGCGCAGCGGGAGATGGCACAGATACGCAGTATTTT,CASSAAGDGTDTQYF
NA,TRBV27,TRBD1,TRBJ1-1,TGTGCCAGCGGACAGGGGCGGACTGAAGCTTTCTTT,CASGQGRTEAFF
NA,TRBV4-1,NA,TRBJ1-5,TGCGCCAGCAGCCAAGCCAGGAGCCTTAATCAGCCCCAGCATTTT,CASSQARSLNQPQHF
few,TRBV6-5,TRBD2,TRBJ2-3,TGTGCCAGCAGTTACTCCAGCGGGAGTAGCACAGATACGCAGTATTTT,CASSYSSGSSTDTQYF
few,TRBV12-3/TRBV12-4,TRBD1,TRBJ2-2,TGTGCCAGCAGTTTCCAGGGGGCGACCGGGGAGCTGTTTTTT,CASSFQGATGELFF
NA,TRBV18,NA,TRBJ2-3,TGTGCCAGCTCACCGTTCGTCACAGATACGCAGTATTTT,CASSPFVTDTQYF
NA,TRBV29-1,NA,TRBJ2-1,TGCAGCGCCCTCAGGAGGGGAGGTGGAAACAATGAGCAGTTCTTC,CSALRRGGGNNEQFF
few,TRBV3-1,NA,TRBJ2-7,TGTGCCAGCAGCCAAGATCGCTGGTCGCCCTACGAGCAGTACTTC,CASSQDRWSPYEQYF
few,TRBV11-2,NA,TRBJ2-3,TGTGCCAGCAGCACCCCCGGAGGGCCCGAAGATACGCAGTATTTT,CASSTPGGPEDTQYF
few,TRBV9,NA,TRBJ1-3,TGTGCCAGCAGCGTAGATGTGGTCTCTGGAAACACCATATATTTT,CASSVDVVSGNTIYF
few,TRBV7-2,TRBD1,TRBJ2-5,TGTGCCAGCAGCTTATCAGGAACACAGGGGAACTGGGAGACCCAGTACTTC,CASSLSGTQGNWETQYF
NA,TRBV4-1,NA,TRBJ2-1,TGCGCCAGCAGCCAAGGTATCCAACGGGGGGCCTCGGGGGTGCAGTTCTTC,CASSQGIQRGASGVQFF
NA,TRBV9,NA,TRBJ2-3,TGTGCCAGCAGCGTAGGACAGAGCACAGATACGCAGTATTTT,CASSVGQSTDTQYF
many,TRBV4-3,NA,TRBJ2-2,TGCGCCAGCAGCCCAAGAGGTTCTAGCGATGTCACCGGGGAGCTGTTTTTT,CASSPRGSSDVTGELFF
NA,TRBV7-2,NA,TRBJ2-3,TGTGCCAGCAGCTTTAGACGTACTAGCACAGATACGCAGTATTTT,CASSFRRTSTDTQYF
NA,TRBV12-3/TRBV12-4,NA,TRBJ2-4,TGTGCCAGCAGCCTTAACGTAGGGGTCGGCAAAAACATTCAGTACTTC,CASSLNVGVGKNIQYF
NA,TRBV5-1,NA,TRBJ2-2,TGCGCCAGCAGCTTCAGGGACCGACTCACCGGGGAGCTGTTTTTT,CASSFRDRLTGELFF
NA,TRBV7-6,NA,TRBJ2-3,TGTGCCAGCAGCTTAATTTCTGGCGGGACGGGCACAGATACGCAGTATTTT,CASSLISGGTGTDTQYF
many,TRBV5-1,NA,TRBJ2-7,TGCGCCAGCAGGGACAGCTCCTACGAGCAGTACTTC,CASRDSSYEQYF
NA,TRBV24-1,TRBD2,TRBJ2-7,TGTGCCACCAGTGGAACCGGATCAACTAGCGGGAGATCTTTGGTCTACGAGCAGTACTTC,CATSGTGSTSGRSLVYEQYF
few,TRBV5-1,NA,TRBJ2-7,TGCGCCAGCAGTCGGGGCGGGGATTTGACCTACGAGCAGTACTTC,CASSRGGDLTYEQYF
NA,TRBV7-9,TRBD1,TRBJ2-3,TGTGCCAGCAGCTCTGGGACAGGGATAAGAACGCAGTATTTT,CASSSGTGIRTQYF
few,TRBV4-2,NA,TRBJ1-5,TGTGCCAGCAGCCGAGAGGGGTGGGATCAGCCCCAGCATTTT,CASSREGWDQPQHF
NA,TRBV7-6,TRBD2,TRBJ2-3,TGTGCCAGCAGCTTATTGCGGGAGAACACAGATACGCAGTATTTT,CASSLLRENTDTQYF
NA,TRBV9,NA,TRBJ2-1,TGTGCCAGCAGCGTAGACCTCAGCCGAAGCTCCTACAATGAGCAGTTCTTC,CASSVDLSRSSYNEQFF
few,TRBV4-2,TRBD2,TRBJ2-1,TGTGCCAGCAGCCAAGGGAGTAGCGGGGGGGCCGGAAATGAGCAGTTCTTC,CASSQGSSGGAGNEQFF
few,TRBV20-1,NA,TRBJ2-7,TGCAGTGCTAGTCGTGAGACTACAGCTTACGAGCAGTACTTC,CSASRETTAYEQYF
NA,TRBV10-3,NA,TRBJ2-7,TGTGCCATCAGCGACAGGACCGGCGGGGAGCAGTACTTC,CAISDRTGGEQYF
few,TRBV7-9,NA,TRBJ1-5,TGTGCCAGCAGCGCCGGGCCGAATCAGCCCCAGCATTTT,CASSAGPNQPQHF
NA,TRBV18,TRBD1,TRBJ2-6,TGTGCCAGCTCACCAGCCCCTGAACGGGGACAGCCAGACTCTGGGGCCAACGTCCTGACTTTC,CASSPAPERGQPDSGANVLTF
few,TRBV25-1,NA,TRBJ2-7,TGTGCCAGCAGTGAATACGACAGTTTGGCGCAGTACTTC,CASSEYDSLAQYF
few,TRBV7-3,TRBD2,TRBJ2-2,TGTGCCAGCGCCCATCGGGGAGGGCGTAACACCGGGGAGCTGTTTTTT,CASAHRGGRNTGELFF
few,TRBV5-5,NA,TRBJ2-5,TGTGCCAGCAGCGCCACTGATAGCGGCCCGCAAGAGACCCAGTACTTC,CASSATDSGPQETQYF
NA,TRBV9,NA,TRBJ2-2,TGTGCCAGCAGCGTAGGGGGGACTTTAAACACCGGGGAGCTGTTTTTT,CASSVGGTLNTGELFF
NA,TRBV20-1,NA,TRBJ1-5,TGCAGTGCCAGTTCCCCTAGCAATCGGAATCAGCCCCAGCATTTT,CSASSPSNRNQPQHF
NA,TRBV5-1,NA,TRBJ2-7,TGCGCCAGCAGCTTGGCCGCAGGGGGGGGCTCCTACGAGCAGTACTTC,CASSLAAGGGSYEQYF
many,TRBV20-1,NA,TRBJ2-4,TGCAGTGCTAGAGAAGTAGCCAAAAACATTCAGTACTTC,CSAREVAKNIQYF
few,TRBV29-1,NA,TRBJ1-1,TGCAGCGTTGAGGGTTTGGGGGGGACTGAAGCTTTCTTT,CSVEGLGGTEAFF
few,TRBV9,NA,TRBJ1-1,TGTGCCAGCAGCGTAGCTCCGCAGGGAAACACTGAAGCTTTCTTT,CASSVAPQGNTEAFF
few,TRBV6-2/TRBV6-3,NA,TRBJ1-1,TGTGCCAGCAGAGCCTTCGGTAAAATGAACACTGAAGCTTTCTTT,CASRAFGKMNTEAFF
NA,TRBV5-6,NA,TRBJ1-1,TGTGCCAGCAGCTCTGTCGGGGCGGCTGAAGCTTTCTTT,CASSSVGAAEAFF
many,TRBV9,TRBD1,TRBJ2-7,TGTGCCAGCAATAGCGGACAGGGGTCATACGAGCAGTACTTC,CASNSGQGSYEQYF
NA,TRBV7-9,NA,TRBJ2-5,TGTGCCAGCAACACAGGGAGGGAAGAGACCCAGTACTTC,CASNTGREETQYF
NA,TRBV11-1,NA,TRBJ1-1,TGTGCCAGCAGCTTTCGGCCCCCAGGTTTTATGAACACTGAAGCTTTCTTT,CASSFRPPGFMNTEAFF
few,TRBV5-1,TRBD2,TRBJ2-7,TGCGCCAGCAGCCTCGGGGCTAGCGGCCGCTACGAGCAGTACTTC,CASSLGASGRYEQYF
NA,TRBV19,NA,TRBJ1-2,TGTGCCAGTAGTATAGCGGGAAGAGAGGGCTACACCTTC,CASSIAGREGYTF
few,TRBV9,TRBD2,TRBJ2-5,TGTGCCAGCAGCCACACTAGCGCGGAAGAGACCCAGTACTTC,CASSHTSAEETQYF
NA,TRBV10-3,TRBD2,TRBJ2-1,TGTGCCATCAGTGAGTCGCTAGCGGGGCTCAATGAGCAGTTCTTC,CAISESLAGLNEQFF
NA,TRBV7-3,NA,TRBJ2-1,TGTGCCAGCAGCTTACAGGGACACCAACCCAGAGGTGAGCAGTTCTTC,CASSLQGHQPRGEQFF
few,TRBV3-1,NA,TRBJ2-3,TGTGCCAGCAGCCAAGACGGCGAGGCGGGAAGATGGGATACGCAGTATTTT,CASSQDGEAGRWDTQYF
NA,TRBV7-9,TRBD1,TRBJ1-6,TGTGCCAGCAGCGACAGGGGATATTCACCCCTCCACTTT,CASSDRGYSPLHF
few,TRBV27,TRBD2,TRBJ2-3,TGTGCCAGCAGTACCCGTCGAGCGGGAACGCAGTATTTT,CASSTRRAGTQYF
NA,TRBV5-1,TRBD2,TRBJ2-1,TGCGCCAGCAGCTTGGGGTACGCGGGGGGGCGAGATGAGCAGTTCTTC,CASSLGYAGGRDEQFF
NA,TRBV12-3/TRBV12-4,NA,TRBJ2-2,TGTGCCAGCAGTTCCTCGACGGACTACACCGGGGAGCTGTTTTTT,CASSSSTDYTGELFF